These T cell receptor beta chains were read from a single sample in a study of PD-L1 blockade in urothelial cancer. TCRdb's copy holds only in-frame clones and misses some; the assay was immunoSEQ multiplex PCR. The profile shows 100,000 to 150,000 clones, about 88% of them singletons. Material: PBMCs, obtained around atezolizumab (anti-PD-L1) treatment. The source of these receptors is a man in his fifties or sixties with urothelial cancer. CDR3s include the opening cysteine and the closing phenylalanine or tryptophan. The D gene is left open where the match is weak. Size values are once, few and many counts, or a class for expanded clones, and some rows have none.

V gene,J gene,CDR3 length,clone size,D gene,CDR3 protein,CDR3 DNA
TRBV9,TRBJ2-7,17,.,TRBD2,CASSRAGTSGSAYEQYF,TGTGCCAGCAGTAGAGCCGGGACTAGCGGGAGTGCCTACGAGCAGTACTTC
TRBV30,TRBJ1-5,13,.,.,CAWQPGPNQPQHF,TGTGCCTGGCAACCAGGGCCGAATCAGCCCCAGCATTTT
TRBV7-9,TRBJ1-1,16,.,.,CASSSRPTQVNTEAFF,TGTGCCAGCAGCTCACGGCCTACACAGGTGAACACTGAAGCTTTCTTT
TRBV5-5,TRBJ2-5,18,.,TRBD1,CASSLAGTATGVQETQYF,TGTGCCAGCAGCTTGGCAGGGACGGCAACAGGGGTCCAAGAGACCCAGTACTTC
TRBV19,TRBJ2-3,18,.,TRBD2,CASSSGPSGRVGTDTQYF,TGTGCCAGTAGTAGTGGTCCTAGCGGGAGGGTAGGCACAGATACGCAGTATTTT
TRBV7-8,TRBJ2-1,14,.,.,CASSLGGWGLEQFF,TGTGCCAGCAGCTTAGGTGGATGGGGGCTCGAGCAGTTCTTC
TRBV28,TRBJ2-7,14,.,.,CASSAGHLSYEQYF,TGTGCCAGCAGTGCAGGACATCTCTCCTACGAGCAGTACTTC
TRBV5-1,TRBJ2-7,15,.,TRBD2,CASSLRTSGAYEQYF,TGCGCCAGCAGCTTACGGACTAGCGGGGCCTACGAGCAGTACTTC
TRBV2,TRBJ2-6,16,few,TRBD1,CASSELGTGGANVLTF,TGTGCCAGCAGTGAACTCGGGACAGGCGGGGCCAACGTCCTGACTTTC
TRBV5-1,TRBJ2-4,13,.,TRBD2,CASSPGGASIQYF,TGCGCCAGCAGCCCCGGGGGGGCCAGCATTCAGTACTTC
TRBV7-3,TRBJ2-1,15,.,.,CASSLGGRSTNEQFF,TGTGCCAGCAGCTTAGGCGGGCGGAGCACAAATGAGCAGTTCTTC
TRBV19,TRBJ2-2,14,.,TRBD1,CASSWDRATGELFF,TGTGCCAGTAGTTGGGACAGAGCCACCGGGGAGCTGTTTTTT
TRBV27,TRBJ1-2,17,.,.,CASSTLTQQGRTGGYTF,TGTGCCAGCAGTACTCTAACTCAACAGGGAAGGACGGGAGGCTACACCTTC
TRBV18,TRBJ1-1,14,.,TRBD1,CASSRTGGLTEAFF,TGTGCCAGCTCACGGACAGGGGGCCTTACTGAAGCTTTCTTT
TRBV6-5,TRBJ1-2,14,.,.,CASSFDRRNYGYTF,TGTGCCAGCAGTTTCGACAGACGAAACTATGGCTACACCTTC
TRBV7-2,TRBJ2-5,14,.,TRBD1,CASSTQGARETQYF,TGTGCCAGCAGCACACAGGGGGCGAGAGAGACCCAGTACTTC
TRBV15,TRBJ1-4,15,.,TRBD1,CATSRDPGTDEKLFF,TGTGCCACCAGCAGAGATCCTGGGACAGATGAAAAACTGTTTTTT
TRBV9,TRBJ2-2,16,.,TRBD1,CASSARQGSNTGELFF,TGTGCCAGCAGCGCCCGACAGGGCTCGAACACCGGGGAGCTGTTTTTT
TRBV6-1,TRBJ1-5,15,.,.,CASSEAHYSNQPQHF,TGTGCCAGCAGTGAAGCCCACTATAGCAATCAGCCCCAGCATTTT
TRBV6-6,TRBJ1-5,16,.,.,CASRQTTGSGNQPQHF,TGTGCCAGCAGGCAAACTACAGGGTCTGGCAATCAGCCCCAGCATTTT
TRBV28,TRBJ1-5,14,.,TRBD1,CASRGTGSSQPQHF,TGTGCCAGCAGGGGGACAGGGTCGTCTCAGCCCCAGCATTTT
TRBV19,TRBJ2-7,18,.,TRBD1,CASSITSLGQPFSYEQYF,TGTGCCAGTAGTATAACTTCTCTGGGACAGCCGTTCTCCTACGAGCAGTACTTC
TRBV6-6,TRBJ2-5,15,.,TRBD1,CARVRDRELQETQYF,TGTGCCCGGGTCCGGGACAGGGAATTGCAAGAGACCCAGTACTTC
TRBV18,TRBJ2-7,13,.,.,CASSPAGTEEQYF,TGTGCCAGCTCACCCGCGGGGACGGAAGAGCAGTACTTC
TRBV2,TRBJ1-5,15,.,.,CASSLGGGANQPQHF,TGTGCCAGCAGTCTAGGAGGGGGGGCGAATCAGCCCCAGCATTTT
TRBV28,TRBJ2-7,13,.,TRBD1,CASRDRVFREQYF,TGTGCCAGCAGAGACAGGGTTTTTCGCGAGCAGTACTTC
TRBV11-2,TRBJ2-1,17,.,.,CASSPYPGGRSYNEQFF,TGTGCCAGCAGCCCCTACCCAGGGGGGAGATCCTACAATGAGCAGTTCTTC
TRBV6-5,TRBJ2-3,15,few,TRBD2,CASRRGLAGANTQYF,TGTGCCAGCAGGCGTGGACTAGCGGGAGCCAATACGCAGTATTTT
TRBV7-3,TRBJ2-3,16,.,TRBD2,CASSLTPGLAAHTQYF,TGTGCCAGCAGCTTAACCCCCGGACTAGCGGCACATACGCAGTATTTT
TRBV19,TRBJ1-1,14,.,TRBD1,CASTITGAGTEAFF,TGTGCCAGTACTATAACAGGGGCGGGCACTGAAGCTTTCTTT
TRBV20-1,TRBJ2-2,11,.,.,CSALGSGELFF,TGCAGTGCTCTCGGGAGCGGGGAGCTGTTTTTT